A selection of T cell receptor beta chains follows, all from one sample in a study of response to subunit inactivated influenza vaccine. In TCRdb, the RT-PCR reads were re-called with MiXCR into one record per CDR3 protein. The data show about 800,000 distinct CDR3 sequences, with 21% seen just once and more than 8.5% held by the top ten. This material consisted of PBMCs from blood, taken 5 to 6 days after vaccination. The source of these receptors is a man aged 45-60 years who received an inactivated influenza vaccine. Each CDR3 is given with its conserved first and last residue. D genes are given only for firm matches. Only some rows state a clone size, as once, few, many or a class for expanded clones.

d_call,v_call,j_call,clone_size,cdr3_aa,cdr3_nt
NA,TRBV7-2,TRBJ2-5,NA,CASSLEGGGRQTQYF,TGTGCCAGCAGCTTAGAGGGAGGGGGGCGGCAGACCCAGTACTTC
TRBD1,TRBV10-3,TRBJ1-2,NA,CAISGQGAGGYTF,TGTGCCATCAGCGGACAGGGGGCAGGTGGCTACACCTTC
TRBD1,TRBV7-2,TRBJ1-1,NA,CASRDRQGKNTEAFF,TGTGCCAGCAGAGATCGACAGGGTAAAAACACTGAAGCTTTCTTT
TRBD1,TRBV11-2,TRBJ2-5,NA,CASSVNRGPGETQYF,TGTGCCAGCAGCGTCAACAGGGGGCCGGGTGAGACCCAGTACTTC
NA,TRBV5-1,TRBJ1-1,few,CASILRGKAFF,TGCGCCAGCATCCTTCGGGGGAAAGCTTTCTTT
TRBD1,TRBV20-1,TRBJ2-7,few,CSPKQGYEQYF,TGCAGCCCAAAACAGGGGTACGAGCAGTACTTC
NA,TRBV12-3/TRBV12-4,TRBJ2-7,few,CASSTLDIYEQYF,TGTGCCAGCAGCACCCTGGACATCTACGAGCAGTACTTC
TRBD2,TRBV10-3,TRBJ2-3,NA,CAISESGGTSTDTQYF,TGTGCCATCAGTGAGAGCGGGGGAACTAGCACAGATACGCAGTATTTT
TRBD2,TRBV20-1,TRBJ2-3,NA,CSAPRTSGIITDTQYF,TGCAGTGCTCCCCGGACTAGCGGGATAATCACAGATACGCAGTATTTT
TRBD1,TRBV11-3,TRBJ2-1,NA,CASSSEGALSNEQFF,TGTGCCAGCAGCTCCGAGGGGGCCTTATCCAATGAGCAGTTCTTC
TRBD2,TRBV6-1,TRBJ2-5,once,CASSERGGTQYF,TGTGCCAGCAGTGAACGGGGGGGGACCCAGTACTTC
TRBD2,TRBV29-1,TRBJ2-1,few,CSVLAGDTYGQFF,TGCAGCGTCCTAGCGGGGGACACGTATGGGCAGTTCTTC
TRBD2,TRBV11-2,TRBJ2-1,few,CASSPSGVAGGLSYNEQFF,TGTGCCAGCAGCCCTTCGGGGGTAGCGGGGGGCCTGTCCTACAATGAGCAGTTCTTC
NA,TRBV27,TRBJ2-3,NA,CASSVRKTDTQYF,TGTGCCAGCAGTGTCAGGAAAACAGATACGCAGTATTTT
TRBD2,TRBV4-2,TRBJ2-1,few,CASSHDGSGSFAYNEQFF,TGTGCCAGCAGCCACGATGGGAGCGGGAGTTTCGCCTACAATGAGCAGTTCTTC
NA,TRBV20-1,TRBJ1-2,NA,CSAEALGTSNYGYTF,TGCAGTGCTGAAGCTTTAGGGACCTCTAACTATGGCTACACCTTC
TRBD2,TRBV9,TRBJ2-7,NA,CASSVEGGLGEQYF,TGTGCCAGCAGCGTGGAGGGAGGGCTAGGGGAGCAGTACTTC
NA,TRBV29-1,TRBJ2-1,many,CSVERAGNEQFF,TGCAGCGTTGAACGGGCGGGCAATGAGCAGTTCTTC
NA,TRBV5-5,TRBJ2-1,few,CASSGNRYNEQFF,TGTGCCAGCAGCGGCAACAGGTACAATGAGCAGTTCTTC
NA,TRBV6-1,TRBJ1-2,few,CASSPITASTNYGYTF,TGTGCCAGCAGCCCAATTACTGCCTCCACGAACTATGGCTACACCTTC
TRBD1,TRBV5-1,TRBJ2-1,few,CASSSLGRDRGNEQFF,TGCGCCAGCAGCTCCCTCGGGAGGGACAGGGGTAATGAGCAGTTCTTC
TRBD1,TRBV20-1,TRBJ2-2,few,CSARGSRGQANTGELFF,TGCAGTGCTAGAGGATCGCGGGGACAGGCGAACACCGGGGAGCTGTTTTTT
TRBD2,TRBV20-1,TRBJ2-3,NA,CSAPLARSPDTQYF,TGCAGTGCCCCACTAGCGAGATCCCCAGATACGCAGTATTTT
NA,TRBV7-2,TRBJ1-5,NA,CASSSRHDYSNQPQHF,TGTGCCAGCAGCTCCCGTCACGATTATAGCAATCAGCCCCAGCATTTT
TRBD1,TRBV13,TRBJ1-2,few,CASSFGRGPDYGYTF,TGTGCCAGCAGCTTCGGCAGGGGGCCTGACTATGGCTACACCTTC
NA,TRBV5-1,TRBJ2-1,many,CASSSQGIYNEQFF,TGCGCCAGCAGCTCCCAGGGGATCTACAATGAGCAGTTCTTC
NA,TRBV5-1,TRBJ2-3,many,CASSLSERTDTQYF,TGCGCCAGCAGCTTGTCTGAACGCACAGATACGCAGTATTTT
NA,TRBV10-3,TRBJ1-1,few,CAISEGGVSLNTEAFF,TGTGCCATCAGTGAAGGGGGGGTCAGCCTGAACACTGAAGCTTTCTTT
TRBD1,TRBV4-2,TRBJ2-1,NA,CASSQDRDRGRRSYNEQFF,TGTGCCAGCAGCCAAGATAGGGACAGGGGCCGTAGGTCCTACAATGAGCAGTTCTTC
NA,TRBV20-1,TRBJ2-5,many,CSAQQWRQETQYF,TGCAGTGCTCAACAATGGCGGCAAGAGACCCAGTACTTC
NA,TRBV15,TRBJ2-3,NA,CATSRGRFSADTQYF,TGTGCCACCAGCCGAGGGAGGTTTTCGGCAGATACGCAGTATTTT
NA,TRBV6-1,TRBJ1-1,NA,CASSEEGAGAEAFF,TGTGCCAGCAGTGAAGAAGGAGCAGGGGCTGAAGCTTTCTTT
TRBD2,TRBV12-3/TRBV12-4,TRBJ2-1,NA,CASSSGGERSEQFF,TGTGCCAGCAGTTCGGGGGGGGAGAGGTCCGAGCAGTTCTTC
TRBD2,TRBV7-8,TRBJ2-1,few,CASSFLVMRGAPYNEQFF,TGTGCCAGCAGCTTTCTCGTGATGCGGGGGGCCCCTTACAATGAGCAGTTCTTC
TRBD2,TRBV20-1,TRBJ2-3,few,CSAKAGLLDTQYF,TGCAGTGCTAAAGCGGGATTGCTAGATACGCAGTATTTT
NA,TRBV7-3,TRBJ2-2,few,CASSPHGALNTGELFF,TGTGCCAGCAGCCCACACGGGGCACTTAACACCGGGGAGCTGTTTTTT